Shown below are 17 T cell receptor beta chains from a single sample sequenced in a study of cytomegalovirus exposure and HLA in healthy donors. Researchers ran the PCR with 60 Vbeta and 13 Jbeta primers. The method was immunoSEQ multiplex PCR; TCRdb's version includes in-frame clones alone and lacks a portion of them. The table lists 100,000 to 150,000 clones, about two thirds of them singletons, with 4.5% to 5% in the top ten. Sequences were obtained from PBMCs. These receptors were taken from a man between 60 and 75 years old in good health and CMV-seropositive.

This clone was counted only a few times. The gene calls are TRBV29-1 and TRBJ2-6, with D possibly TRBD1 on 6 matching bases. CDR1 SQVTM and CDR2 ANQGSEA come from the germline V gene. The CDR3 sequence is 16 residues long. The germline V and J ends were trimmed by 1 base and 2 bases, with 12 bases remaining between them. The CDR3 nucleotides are TGCAGCGTTGAAGTGCAGGGGATCCCTGGGGCCAACGTCCTGACTTTC. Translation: CSVEVQGIPGANVLTF.

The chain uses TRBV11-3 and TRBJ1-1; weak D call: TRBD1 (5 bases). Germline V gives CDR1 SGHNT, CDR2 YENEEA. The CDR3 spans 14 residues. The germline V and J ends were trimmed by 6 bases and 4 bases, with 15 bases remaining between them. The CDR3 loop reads CASSLKSTATEAFF. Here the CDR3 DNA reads TGTGCCAGCAGTCTCAAATCGACAGCCACTGAAGCTTTCTTT.

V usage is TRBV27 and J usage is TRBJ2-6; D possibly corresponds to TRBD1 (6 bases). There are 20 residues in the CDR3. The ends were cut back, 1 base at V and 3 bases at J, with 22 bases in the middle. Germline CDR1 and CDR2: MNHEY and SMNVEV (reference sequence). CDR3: CASSLFRQGSLYGGANVLTF. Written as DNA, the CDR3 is TGTGCCAGCAGTTTATTTCGCCAGGGGTCCTTATATGGTGGGGCCAACGTCCTGACTTTC.

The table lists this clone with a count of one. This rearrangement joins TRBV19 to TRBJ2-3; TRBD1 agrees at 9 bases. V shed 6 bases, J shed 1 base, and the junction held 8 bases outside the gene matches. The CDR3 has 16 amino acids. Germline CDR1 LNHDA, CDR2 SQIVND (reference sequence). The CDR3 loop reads CASSEGWTGGTDTQYF. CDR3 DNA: TGTGCCAGTAGCGAAGGGTGGACAGGGGGCACAGATACGCAGTATTTT. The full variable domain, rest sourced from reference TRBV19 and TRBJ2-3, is DGGITQSPKYLFRKEGQNVTLSCEQNLNHDAMYWYRQDPGQGLRLIYYSQIVNDFQKGDIAEGYSVSREKKESFPLTVTSAQKNPTAFYLCASSEGWTGGTDTQYFGPGTRLTVL.

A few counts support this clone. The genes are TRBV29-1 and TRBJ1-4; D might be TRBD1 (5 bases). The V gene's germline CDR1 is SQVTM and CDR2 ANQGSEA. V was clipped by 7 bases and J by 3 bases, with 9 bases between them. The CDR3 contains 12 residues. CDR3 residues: CSAGTSNEKLFF. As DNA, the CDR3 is TGCAGCGCCGGGACTTCTAATGAAAAACTGTTTTTT.

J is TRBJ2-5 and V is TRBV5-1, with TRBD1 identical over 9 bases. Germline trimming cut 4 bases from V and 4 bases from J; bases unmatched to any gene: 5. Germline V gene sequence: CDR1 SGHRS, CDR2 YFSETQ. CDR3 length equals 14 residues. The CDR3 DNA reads TGCGCCAGCAGCGGGGACAGGGAGGGAGAGACCCAGTACTTC. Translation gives CASSGDREGETQYF. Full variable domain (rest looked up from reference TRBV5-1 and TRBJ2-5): KAGVTQTPRYLIKTRGQQVTLSCSPISGHRSVSWYQQTPGQGLQFLFEYFSETQRNKGNFPGRFSGRQFSNSRSEMNVSTLELGDSALYLCASSGDREGETQYFGPGTRLLVL.

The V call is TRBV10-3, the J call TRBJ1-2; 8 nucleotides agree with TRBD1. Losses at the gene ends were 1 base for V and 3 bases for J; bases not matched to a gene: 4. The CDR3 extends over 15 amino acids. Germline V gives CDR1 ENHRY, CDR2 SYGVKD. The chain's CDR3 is CAISEFDRGDYGYTF. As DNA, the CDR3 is TGTGCCATCAGTGAGTTCGACAGGGGAGACTATGGCTACACCTTC.

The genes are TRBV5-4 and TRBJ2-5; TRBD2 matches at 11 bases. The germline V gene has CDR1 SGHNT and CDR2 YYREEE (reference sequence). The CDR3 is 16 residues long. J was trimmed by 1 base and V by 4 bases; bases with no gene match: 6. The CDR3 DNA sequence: TGTGCCAGCAGCCCGACTAGCGGGGCAATCCAAGAGACCCAGTACTTC. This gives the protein CASSPTSGAIQETQYF.

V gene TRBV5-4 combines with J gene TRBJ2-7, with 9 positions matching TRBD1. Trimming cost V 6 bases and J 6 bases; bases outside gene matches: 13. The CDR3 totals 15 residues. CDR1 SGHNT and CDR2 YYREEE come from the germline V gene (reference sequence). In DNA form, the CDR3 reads TGTGCCAGCACCGGACAGACAGGGGGATGGGGCGAGCAGTACTTC. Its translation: CASTGQTGGWGEQYF. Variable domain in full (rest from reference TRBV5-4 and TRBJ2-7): ETGVTQSPTHLIKTRGQQVTLRCSSQSGHNTVSWYQQALGQGPQFIFQYYREEENGRGNFPPRFSGLQFPNYSSELNVNALELDDSALYLCASTGQTGGWGEQYFGPGTRLTVT.

The CDR3 loop reads CASSTTGGTNSPLHF. For the CDR3, the DNA is TGTGCCAGCAGCACGACAGGGGGTACTAATTCACCCCTCCACTTT. The chain uses TRBV5-4 and TRBJ1-6, with TRBD1 identical over 9 bases. This CDR3 region has 15 residues. Losses at the gene ends were 4 bases for V and 6 bases for J; bases not matched to a gene: 5. The V gene's germline CDR1 is SGHNT and CDR2 YYREEE (reference sequence).

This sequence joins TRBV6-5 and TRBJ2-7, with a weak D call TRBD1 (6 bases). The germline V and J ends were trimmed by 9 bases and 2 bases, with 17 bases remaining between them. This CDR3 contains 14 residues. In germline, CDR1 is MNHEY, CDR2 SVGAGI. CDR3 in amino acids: CASSSGHGPYEQYF. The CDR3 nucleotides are TGTGCCAGTTCCTCGGGACACGGACCCTACGAGCAGTACTTC.

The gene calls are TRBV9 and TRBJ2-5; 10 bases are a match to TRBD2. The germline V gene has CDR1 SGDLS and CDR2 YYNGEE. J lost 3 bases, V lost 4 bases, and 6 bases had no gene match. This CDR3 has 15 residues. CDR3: CASSWGGLAEETQYF. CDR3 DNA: TGTGCCAGCAGCTGGGGTGGACTAGCGGAAGAGACCCAGTACTTC.

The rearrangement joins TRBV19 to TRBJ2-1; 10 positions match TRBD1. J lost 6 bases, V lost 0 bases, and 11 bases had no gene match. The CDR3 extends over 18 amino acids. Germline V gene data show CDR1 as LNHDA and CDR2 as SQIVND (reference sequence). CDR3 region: CASSIDKLGTGVSNEQFF. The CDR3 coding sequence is TGTGCCAGTAGTATAGATAAGTTGGGGACAGGGGTGTCCAATGAGCAGTTCTTC.

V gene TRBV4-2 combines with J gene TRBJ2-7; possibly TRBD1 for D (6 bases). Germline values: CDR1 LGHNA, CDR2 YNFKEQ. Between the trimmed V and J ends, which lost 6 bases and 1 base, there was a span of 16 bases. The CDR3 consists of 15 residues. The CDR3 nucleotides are TGTGCCAGCAGTCCGATCAGGGGAAGTTCCTACGAGCAGTACTTC. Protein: CASSPIRGSSYEQYF.

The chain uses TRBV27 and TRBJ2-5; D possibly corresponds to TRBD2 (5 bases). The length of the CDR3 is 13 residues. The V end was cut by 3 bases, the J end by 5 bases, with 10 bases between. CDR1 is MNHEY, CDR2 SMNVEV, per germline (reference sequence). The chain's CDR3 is CASSFGGGETQYF. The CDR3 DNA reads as TGTGCCAGCAGTTTTGGTGGCGGGGAGACCCAGTACTTC.

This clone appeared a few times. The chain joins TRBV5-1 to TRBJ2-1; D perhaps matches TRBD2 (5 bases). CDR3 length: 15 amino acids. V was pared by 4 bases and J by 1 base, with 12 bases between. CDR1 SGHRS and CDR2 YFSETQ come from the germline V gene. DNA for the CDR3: TGCGCCAGCAGCCCACTCCCGGGGTCCTACAATGAGCAGTTCTTC. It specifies CASSPLPGSYNEQFF.

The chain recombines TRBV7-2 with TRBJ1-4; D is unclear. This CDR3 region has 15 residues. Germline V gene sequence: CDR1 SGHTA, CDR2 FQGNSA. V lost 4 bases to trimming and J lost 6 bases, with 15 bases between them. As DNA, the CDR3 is TGTGCCAGCAGCTCCTCCAGCCTGCGGGATGAAAAACTGTTTTTT. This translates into CASSSSSLRDEKLFF.